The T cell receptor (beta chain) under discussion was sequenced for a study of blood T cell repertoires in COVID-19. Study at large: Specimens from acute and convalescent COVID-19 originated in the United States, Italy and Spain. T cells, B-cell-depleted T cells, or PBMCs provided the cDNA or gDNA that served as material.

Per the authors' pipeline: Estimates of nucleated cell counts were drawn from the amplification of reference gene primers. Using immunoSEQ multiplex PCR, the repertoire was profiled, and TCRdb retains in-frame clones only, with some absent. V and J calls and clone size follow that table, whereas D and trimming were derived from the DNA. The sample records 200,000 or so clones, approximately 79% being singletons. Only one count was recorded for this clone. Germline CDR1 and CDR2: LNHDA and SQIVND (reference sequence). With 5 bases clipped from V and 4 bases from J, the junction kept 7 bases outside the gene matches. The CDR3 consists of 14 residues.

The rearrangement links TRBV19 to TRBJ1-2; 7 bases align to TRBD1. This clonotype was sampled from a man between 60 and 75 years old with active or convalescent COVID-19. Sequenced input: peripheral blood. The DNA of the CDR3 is TGTGCCAGTAGTCTAACACAGGGGACCTATGGCTACACCTTC. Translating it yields CASSLTQGTYGYTF.